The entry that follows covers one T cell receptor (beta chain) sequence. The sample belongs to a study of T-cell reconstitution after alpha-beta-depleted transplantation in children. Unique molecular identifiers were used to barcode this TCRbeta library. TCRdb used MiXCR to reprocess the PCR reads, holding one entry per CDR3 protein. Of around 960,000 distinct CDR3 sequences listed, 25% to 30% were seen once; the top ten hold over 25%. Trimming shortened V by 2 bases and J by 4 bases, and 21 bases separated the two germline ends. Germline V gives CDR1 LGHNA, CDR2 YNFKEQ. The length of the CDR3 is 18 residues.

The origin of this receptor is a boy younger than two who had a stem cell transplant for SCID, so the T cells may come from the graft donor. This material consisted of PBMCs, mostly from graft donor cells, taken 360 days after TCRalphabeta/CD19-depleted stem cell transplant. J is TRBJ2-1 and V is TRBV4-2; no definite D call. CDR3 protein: CASSQSFGPPAPYNEQFF. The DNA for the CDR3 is TGTGCCAGCAGCCAAAGCTTTGGGCCACCCGCCCCTTACAATGAGCAGTTCTTC.